These 13 T cell receptor beta chains were all obtained from the same sample, sequenced in a study of blood T cell repertoires in COVID-19. Profiling relied on immunoSEQ multiplex PCR, and the TCRdb table lists in-frame clones only, not all of them. The table has about 230,000 clones, 83% seen once. Material for sequencing was peripheral blood. The receptors come from a woman in her fifties or sixties with acute or convalescent COVID-19.

CDR3 sequence reads: CASSLAGQGTDTQYF. The CDR3 nucleotides are TGTGCCAGCAGCTTAGCAGGGCAGGGTACAGATACGCAGTATTTT. V and J are TRBV7-2 and TRBJ2-3, with D perhaps TRBD1 (5 bases). The CDR3 spans 15 residues. Trimming left V 0 bases short and J 3 bases short, with 10 bases between. CDR1 is SGHTA, CDR2 FQGNSA, per germline.

The genes are TRBV5-1 and TRBJ1-2, with 10 nucleotides matching TRBD1. The CDR3 totals 14 residues. Germline V gene lookup returns CDR1 SGHRS and CDR2 YFSETQ. The V gene end was trimmed by 3 bases and the J gene end by 4 bases; junction bases not matched to a gene: 3. CDR3 in DNA: TGCGCCAGCAGCTGGACAGGGGGTACCTATGGCTACACCTTC. Its translation is CASSWTGGTYGYTF.

The chain couples TRBV29-1 to TRBJ1-1, with TRBD1 as a possible D gene (5 bases). The CDR3 contains 12 residues. V gave up 0 bases and J gave up 6 bases, with 8 bases separating them. Germline V CDR1 and CDR2: SQVTM, ANQGSEA. The CDR3 sequence: CSVEEAGSEAFF. The CDR3 DNA reads TGCAGCGTTGAAGAGGCAGGGTCTGAAGCTTTCTTT.

This rearrangement joins TRBV13 to TRBJ2-3, with 7 bases fitting TRBD2. V lost 7 bases and J lost 3; bases outside the gene matches: 7. The CDR3 has 14 residues. Germline CDR1 reads PRHDT; CDR2 reads FYEKMQ (reference sequence). CDR3 sequence: CASITGGLTDTQYF. CDR3 nucleotide sequence: TGTGCCAGCATTACGGGGGGATTGACAGATACGCAGTATTTT.

The chain employs TRBV28 and TRBJ2-5, with TRBD2 as a possible D gene (6 bases). Looked up from germline, CDR1 is MDHEN and CDR2 is SYDVKM. The CDR3 has 13 amino acids. V lost 5 bases to trimming and J lost 3 bases, with 10 bases between them. CDR3 in DNA: TGTGCCAGCAGTGAAACGGGGGAAGAGACCCAGTACTTC. Protein product: CASSETGEETQYF. Filled out from reference TRBV28 and TRBJ2-5, the complete variable domain reads DVKVTQSSRYLVKRTGEKVFLECVQDMDHENMFWYRQDPGLGLRLIYFSYDVKMKEKGDIPEGYSVSREKKERFSLILESASTNQTSMYLCASSETGEETQYFGPGTRLLVL.

The chain has TRBV19 and TRBJ2-7, with TRBD2 matching over 12 bases. The length of the CDR3 is 14 residues. Per the germline V gene, CDR1 is LNHDA and CDR2 is SQIVND (reference sequence). The trim removed 6 bases at V and 6 bases at J, leaving 6 bases unmatched. The CDR3 bases are TGTGCCAGTAGGGCGACTAGCGGGAGTCGCGAGCAGTACTTC. The encoded protein is CASRATSGSREQYF.

This clone was detected only once. The chain links TRBV5-1 to TRBJ1-4; TRBD1 might be the D (5 bases). Between the trimmed V and J ends, which lost 2 bases and 4 bases, there was a span of 9 bases. Germline CDR1 SGHRS, CDR2 YFSETQ. The CDR3 covers 14 residues. The CDR3 is CASSLTGFNEKLFF. The CDR3 nucleotides read TGCGCCAGCAGCTTAACAGGCTTTAATGAAAAACTGTTTTTT.

The chain is built from TRBV5-1 and TRBJ2-7; 8 nucleotides line up with TRBD1. CDR3 length equals 11 residues. The V gene end was trimmed by 9 bases and the J gene end by 5 bases; junction bases not matched to a gene: 4. From germline, CDR1 is SGHRS and CDR2 YFSETQ. Written as DNA, the CDR3 is TGCGCCATTACGACAGGGGACGAGCAGTACTTC. It is translated as CAITTGDEQYF.

The chain joins TRBV2 to TRBJ2-3; D is unclear. Germline values: CDR1 SNHLY, CDR2 FYNNEI. The V gene lost 4 bases and the J gene lost 6 bases, with 14 bases spanning the gap. The CDR3 extends over 14 amino acids. The CDR3 here is CASSGVPFGDTQYF. DNA for the CDR3: TGTGCCAGCAGTGGCGTACCCTTCGGGGATACGCAGTATTTT.

The V gene is TRBV27, the J gene TRBJ2-2; a weak D match, TRBD1 (6 bases). Germline V gene data show CDR1 as MNHEY and CDR2 as SMNVEV (reference sequence). The CDR3 runs to 13 residues. V dropped 8 bases and J dropped 5 bases, with 12 bases sitting between them. DNA for the CDR3: TGTGCCAGCGCCAAAGGGGGAACCGGGGAGCTGTTTTTT. Amino acids: CASAKGGTGELFF.

This sequence joins TRBV5-8 and TRBJ1-6, with 8 bases aligning to TRBD1. The CDR3 loop spans 17 amino acids. Germline CDR1 is SGHTS and CDR2 is YDEGEE. V shed 1 base and J 7 bases; nucleotides not matched to a gene: 10. DNA of the CDR3: TGTGCCAGCAGCTTGAGGACAGGGCGCGGTCGGAATTCACCCCTCCACTTT. It translates to CASSLRTGRGRNSPLHF.

There are a few counts of this clone. J is TRBJ2-1 and V is TRBV10-3; TRBD2 matches 7 bases. Germline loops: CDR1 ENHRY, CDR2 SYGVKD. This CDR3 has 15 residues. The V gene end was trimmed by 8 bases and the J gene end by 9 bases; junction bases not matched to a gene: 16. The DNA for the CDR3 is TGTGCCATCGGTAATGGGGCGGCGGGAGTAGGTGAGCAGTTCTTC. Translated, it gives CAIGNGAAGVGEQFF.

This chain uses TRBV5-5 with TRBJ1-4; 11 bases are shared with TRBD1. CDR3 length equals 16 residues. The ends lost 5 bases at V and 7 bases at J; junction bases unmatched: 10. Germline V CDR1 and CDR2: SGHKS, YYEKEE (reference sequence). As DNA, the CDR3 is TGTGCCAGCAGTCCTGCGACCGGGACAGGGGGTGAAAAACTGTTTTTT. Its translation: CASSPATGTGGEKLFF.